This T cell receptor (beta chain) was captured in a study of cytomegalovirus exposure and HLA in healthy donors. The table lists this clone with a count of one. Its antigen is currently unknown. The PCR had 60 Vbeta and 13 Jbeta primers. TCRdb's table, derived via immunoSEQ multiplex PCR, lists solely in-frame clones and lacks some. The profile covers 100,000 to 150,000 clones, with less than 85% appearing a single time and less than 2.5% taken by the ten largest. Findings and caveats of the study: More clonal expansion characterized HLA-associated TCR beta chains than equally common others in a later analysis. In a later analysis, about 17,000 TCR beta sequences were associated with HLA alleles at 0.05 false discovery rate. Accurate prediction of most subjects' HLA-A and HLA-B alleles from TCR beta sequences was reported.

The origin of this receptor is a woman in her 40s in good health and CMV-seropositive. The sample taken for sequencing was PBMCs.

CDR3 residues: CASSLGRGAYNEQFF. In DNA form, the CDR3 reads TGTGCCAGCAGCTTAGGGCGGGGGGCTTACAATGAGCAGTTCTTC. The V call is TRBV7-6, the J call TRBJ2-1; TRBD2 agrees at 8 bases. The V segment lost 1 base and the J segment 4 bases; nucleotides outside the gene matches: 3. The germline V gene encodes CDR1 SGHVS and CDR2 FNYEAQ. This CDR3 has 15 residues.